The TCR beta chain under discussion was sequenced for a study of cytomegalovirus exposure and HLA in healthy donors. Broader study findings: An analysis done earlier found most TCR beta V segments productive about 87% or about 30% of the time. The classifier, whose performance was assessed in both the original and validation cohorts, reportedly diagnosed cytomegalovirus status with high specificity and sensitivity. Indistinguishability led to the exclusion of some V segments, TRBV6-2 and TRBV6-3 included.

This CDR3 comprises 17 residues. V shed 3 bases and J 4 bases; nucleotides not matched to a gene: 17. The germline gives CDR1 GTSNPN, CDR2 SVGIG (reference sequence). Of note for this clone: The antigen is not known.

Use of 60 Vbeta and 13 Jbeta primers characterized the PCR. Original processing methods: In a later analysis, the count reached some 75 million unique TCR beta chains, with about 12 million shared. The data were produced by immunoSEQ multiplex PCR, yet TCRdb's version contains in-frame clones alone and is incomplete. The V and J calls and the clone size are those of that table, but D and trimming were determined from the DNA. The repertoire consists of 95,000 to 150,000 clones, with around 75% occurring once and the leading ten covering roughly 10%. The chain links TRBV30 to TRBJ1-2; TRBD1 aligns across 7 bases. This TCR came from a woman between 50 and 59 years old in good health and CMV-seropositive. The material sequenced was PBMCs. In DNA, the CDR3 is TGTGCCTGGAGGGCCACCCCCAGGGGGAGGATTAGCTATGGCTACACCTTC. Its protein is CAWRATPRGRISYGYTF.